This TCR beta chain was identified in a study of neurological immune-mediated disorders. Study-level points and caveats: Falling below healthy controls, multiple sclerosis showed the least TCR clonal expansion, while HTLV-1-associated myelopathy showed the most.

TCRdb reanalysed the 5' RACE reads using MiXCR and keeps one entry per CDR3 protein. The repertoire has 35,000 to 50,000 distinct CDR3 sequences, 2.5% of them found once; the top ten carry 2% to 3%. There are many counts of this clonotype. Its antigen is unidentified. CDR3 size: 16 residues. V was shortened by 6 bases and J by 6 bases, with 21 bases between the two germline ends. This clonotype was obtained from a man between 45 and 60 years old with multiple sclerosis. The chain employs TRBV12-3 or TRBV12-4 and TRBJ2-1; D is ambiguous. Sequencing was carried out using PBMCs. The CDR3 loop is CASRARATHLLNEQFF. The CDR3 coding sequence is TGTGCCAGCAGGGCCAGAGCCACCCACTTGCTCAATGAGCAGTTCTTC.